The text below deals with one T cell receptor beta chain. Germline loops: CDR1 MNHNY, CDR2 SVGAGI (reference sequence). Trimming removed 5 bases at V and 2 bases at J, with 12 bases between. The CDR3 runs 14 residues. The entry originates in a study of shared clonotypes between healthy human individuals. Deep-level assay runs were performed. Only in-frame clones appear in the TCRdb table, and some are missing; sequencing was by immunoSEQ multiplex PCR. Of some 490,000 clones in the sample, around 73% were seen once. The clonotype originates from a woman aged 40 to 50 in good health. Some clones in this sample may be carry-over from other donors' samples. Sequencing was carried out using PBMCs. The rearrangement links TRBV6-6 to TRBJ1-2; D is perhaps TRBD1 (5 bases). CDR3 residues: CASSARGRNYGYTF. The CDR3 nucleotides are TGTGCCAGCAGTGCGCGGGGCAGGAACTATGGCTACACCTTC.